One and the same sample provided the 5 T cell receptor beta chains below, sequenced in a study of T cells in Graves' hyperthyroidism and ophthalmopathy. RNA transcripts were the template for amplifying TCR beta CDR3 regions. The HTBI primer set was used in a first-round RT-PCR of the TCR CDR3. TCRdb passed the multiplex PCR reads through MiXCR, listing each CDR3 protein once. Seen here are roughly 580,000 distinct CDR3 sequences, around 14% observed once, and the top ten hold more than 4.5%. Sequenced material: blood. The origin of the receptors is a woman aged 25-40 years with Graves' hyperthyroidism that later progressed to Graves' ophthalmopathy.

Here the CDR3 reads CAALGVTNEKLFF. As DNA, the CDR3 is TGTGCCGCCCTCGGAGTAACTAATGAAAAACTGTTTTTT. The J gene is TRBJ1-4, the V gene TRBV7-9; unclear D gene. The length of the CDR3 is 13 residues. V lost 11 bases and J 1 base, leaving 11 bases between the germline ends. From germline, CDR1 is SEHNR and CDR2 FQNEAQ (reference sequence).

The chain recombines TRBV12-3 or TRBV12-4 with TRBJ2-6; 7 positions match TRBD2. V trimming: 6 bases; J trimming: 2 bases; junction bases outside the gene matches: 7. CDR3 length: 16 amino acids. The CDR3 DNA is TGTGCCAGCAGCCCCAGGAGCGGGGCTGGGGCCAACGTCCTGACTTTC. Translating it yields CASSPRSGAGANVLTF.

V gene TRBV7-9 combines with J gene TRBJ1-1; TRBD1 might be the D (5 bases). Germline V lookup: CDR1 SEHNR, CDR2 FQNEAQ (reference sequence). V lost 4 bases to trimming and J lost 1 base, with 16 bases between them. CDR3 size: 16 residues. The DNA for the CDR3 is TGTGCCAGCAGCTCCGAATACGGGACCTCGAACACTGAAGCTTTCTTT. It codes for CASSSEYGTSNTEAFF.

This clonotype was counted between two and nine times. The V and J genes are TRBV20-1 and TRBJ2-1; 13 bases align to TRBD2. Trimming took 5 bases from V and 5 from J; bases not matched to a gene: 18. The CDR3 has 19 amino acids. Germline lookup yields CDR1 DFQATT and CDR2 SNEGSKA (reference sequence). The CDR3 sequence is CSADLGLAGEIGVNNEQFF. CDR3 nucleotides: TGCAGTGCTGACCTCGGACTAGCGGGAGAGATTGGGGTGAACAATGAGCAGTTCTTC.

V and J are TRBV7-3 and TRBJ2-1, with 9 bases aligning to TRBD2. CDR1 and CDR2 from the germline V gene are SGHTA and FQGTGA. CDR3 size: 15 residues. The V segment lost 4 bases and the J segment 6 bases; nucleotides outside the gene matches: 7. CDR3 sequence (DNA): TGTGCCAGCAGCTCGGGACTAGCTCAGGTCAATGAGCAGTTCTTC. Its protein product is CASSSGLAQVNEQFF.